Sequencing of this T cell receptor (beta chain) was carried out in a study of response to subunit inactivated influenza vaccine. This clonotype was picked up many times. TCRdb re-derived calls from the RT-PCR reads in MiXCR, one entry per CDR3 protein. The data hold over 750,000 distinct CDR3 sequences, with roughly 20% observed a single time. The CDR3 consists of 14 residues. Germline V gives CDR1 SEHNR, CDR2 FQNEAQ (reference sequence). Between the trimmed V and J ends, which lost 8 bases and 6 bases, there was a span of 20 bases. This TCR derives from a man aged 45-65 years who received an inactivated influenza vaccine. The sequencing used PBMCs from blood, collected 5 to 6 days after vaccination. The chain uses TRBV7-9 and TRBJ2-7; perhaps D is TRBD1 or TRBD2 (5 bases each). CDR3 sequence reads: CASAGTLGEAEQYF. CDR3 DNA: TGTGCCAGCGCCGGGACGTTGGGAGAAGCCGAGCAGTACTTC.